This T cell receptor beta chain is drawn from a study of T cell responses to AZD1222 COVID-19 vaccine. The repertoire was sequenced with immunoSEQ multiplex PCR; TCRdb's copy has only in-frame clones and lacks some. The top ten clones hold 3% to 4% of a sample with more than 110,000 clones, 85% to 90% of them seen once. The CDR3 is made up of 12 amino acids. The germline V and J ends were trimmed by 3 bases and 3 bases, with 5 bases remaining between them. In this sample, this clone turned up once. The chain has TRBV12-3 or TRBV12-4 and TRBJ1-2; D is undetermined. Sequencing was performed on peripheral blood, taken 28 days after the second AZD1222 dose. The clonotype originates from an adult who received the AZD1222 COVID-19 vaccine. The CDR3 nucleotides are TGTGCCAGCAGTTTTACGGACTATGGCTACACCTTC. It specifies CASSFTDYGYTF.